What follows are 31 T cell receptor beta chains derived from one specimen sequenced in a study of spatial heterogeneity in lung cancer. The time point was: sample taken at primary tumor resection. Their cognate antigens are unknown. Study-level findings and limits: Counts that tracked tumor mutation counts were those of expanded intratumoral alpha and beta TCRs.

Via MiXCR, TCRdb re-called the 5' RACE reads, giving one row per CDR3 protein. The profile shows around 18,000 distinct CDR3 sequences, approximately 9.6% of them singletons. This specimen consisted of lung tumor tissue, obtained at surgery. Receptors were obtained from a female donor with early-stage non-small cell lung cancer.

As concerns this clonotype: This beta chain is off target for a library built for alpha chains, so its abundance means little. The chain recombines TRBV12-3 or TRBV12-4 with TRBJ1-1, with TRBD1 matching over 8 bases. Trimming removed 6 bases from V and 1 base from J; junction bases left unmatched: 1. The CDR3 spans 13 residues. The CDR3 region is CASRDRENTEAFF. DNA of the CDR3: TGTGCCAGCAGGGACAGGGAGAACACTGAAGCTTTCTTT.

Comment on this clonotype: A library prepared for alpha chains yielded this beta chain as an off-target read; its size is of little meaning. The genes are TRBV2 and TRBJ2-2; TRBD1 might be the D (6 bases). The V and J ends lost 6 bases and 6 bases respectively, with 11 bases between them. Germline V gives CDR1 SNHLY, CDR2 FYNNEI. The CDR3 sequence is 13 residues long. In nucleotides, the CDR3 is TGTGCCAGCAGGAGGGGGAATTCCGGGGAGCTGTTTTTT. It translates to CASRRGNSGELFF.

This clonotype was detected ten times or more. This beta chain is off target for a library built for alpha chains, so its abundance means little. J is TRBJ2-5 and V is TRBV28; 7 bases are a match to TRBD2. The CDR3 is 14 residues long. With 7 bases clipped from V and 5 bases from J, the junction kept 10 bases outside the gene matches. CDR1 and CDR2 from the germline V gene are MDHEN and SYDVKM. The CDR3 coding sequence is TGTGCCAGCACCCTTGGGGGGGGGAGTGAGACCCAGTACTTC. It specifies CASTLGGGSETQYF.

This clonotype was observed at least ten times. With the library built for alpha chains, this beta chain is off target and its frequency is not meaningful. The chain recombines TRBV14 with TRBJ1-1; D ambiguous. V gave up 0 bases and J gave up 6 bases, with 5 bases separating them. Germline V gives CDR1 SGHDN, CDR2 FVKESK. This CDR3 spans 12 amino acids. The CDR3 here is CASSQDSAEAFF. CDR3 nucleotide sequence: TGTGCCAGCAGCCAAGACAGTGCTGAAGCTTTCTTT.

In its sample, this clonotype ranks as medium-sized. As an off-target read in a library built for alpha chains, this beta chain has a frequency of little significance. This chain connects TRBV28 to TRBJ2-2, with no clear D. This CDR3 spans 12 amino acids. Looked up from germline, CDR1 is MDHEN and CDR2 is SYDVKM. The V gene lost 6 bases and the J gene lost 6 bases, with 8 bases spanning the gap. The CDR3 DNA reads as TGTGCCAGCAGACCGGTGTCCGGGGAGCTGTTTTTT. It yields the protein CASRPVSGELFF.

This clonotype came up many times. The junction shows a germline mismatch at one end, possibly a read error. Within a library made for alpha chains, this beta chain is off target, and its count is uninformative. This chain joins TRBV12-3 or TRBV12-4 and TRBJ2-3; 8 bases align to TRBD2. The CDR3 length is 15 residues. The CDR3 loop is CASSFGGASKDTQYF. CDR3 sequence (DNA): TGTGCCAGCAGTTTCGGGGGGGCCAGCAAAGATACGCAGTATTTT.

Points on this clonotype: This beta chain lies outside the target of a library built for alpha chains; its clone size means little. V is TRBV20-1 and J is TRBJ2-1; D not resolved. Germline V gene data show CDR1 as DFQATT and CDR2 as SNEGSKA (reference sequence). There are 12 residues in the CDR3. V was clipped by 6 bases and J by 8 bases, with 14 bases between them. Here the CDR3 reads CSANSRSYEQFF. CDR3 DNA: TGCAGTGCCAATAGTCGTTCGTATGAGCAGTTCTTC.

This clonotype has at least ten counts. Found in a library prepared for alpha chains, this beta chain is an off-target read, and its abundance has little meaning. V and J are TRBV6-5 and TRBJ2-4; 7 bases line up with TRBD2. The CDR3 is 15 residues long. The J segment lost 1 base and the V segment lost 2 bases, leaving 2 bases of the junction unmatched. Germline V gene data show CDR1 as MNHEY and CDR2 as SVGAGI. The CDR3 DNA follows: TGTGCCAGCAGTTACGGAGCGGGGGCCAAAAACATTCAGTACTTC. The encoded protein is CASSYGAGAKNIQYF.

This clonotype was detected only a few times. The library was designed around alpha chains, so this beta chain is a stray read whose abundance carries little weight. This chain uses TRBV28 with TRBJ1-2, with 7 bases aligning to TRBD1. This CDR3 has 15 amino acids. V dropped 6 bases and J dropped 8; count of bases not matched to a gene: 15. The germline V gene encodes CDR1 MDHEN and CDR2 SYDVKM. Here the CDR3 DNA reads TGTGCCAGCAGGAAGACGGGACAGCTAACGCGGGGCTACACCTTC. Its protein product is CASRKTGQLTRGYTF.

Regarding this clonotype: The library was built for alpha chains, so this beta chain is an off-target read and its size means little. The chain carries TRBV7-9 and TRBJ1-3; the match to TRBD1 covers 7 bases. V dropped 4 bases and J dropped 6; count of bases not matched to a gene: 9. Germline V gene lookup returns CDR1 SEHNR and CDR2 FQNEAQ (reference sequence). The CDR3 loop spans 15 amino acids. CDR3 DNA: TGTGCCAGCAGCTCCCAGGGGGTCACATCAAACACCATATATTTT. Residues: CASSSQGVTSNTIYF.

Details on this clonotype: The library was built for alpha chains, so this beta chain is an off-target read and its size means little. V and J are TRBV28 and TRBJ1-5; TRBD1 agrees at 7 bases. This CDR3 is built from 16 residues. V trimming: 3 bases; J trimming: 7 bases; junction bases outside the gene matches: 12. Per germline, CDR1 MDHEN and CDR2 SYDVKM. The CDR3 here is CASSFKSKGAGQPQHF. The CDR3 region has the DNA TGTGCCAGCAGTTTTAAGTCCAAGGGGGCTGGACAGCCCCAGCATTTT. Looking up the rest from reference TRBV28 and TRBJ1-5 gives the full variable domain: DVKVTQSSRYLVKRTGEKVFLECVQDMDHENMFWYRQDPGLGLRLIYFSYDVKMKEKGDIPEGYSVSREKKERFSLILESASTNQTSMYLCASSFKSKGAGQPQHFGDGTRLSIL.

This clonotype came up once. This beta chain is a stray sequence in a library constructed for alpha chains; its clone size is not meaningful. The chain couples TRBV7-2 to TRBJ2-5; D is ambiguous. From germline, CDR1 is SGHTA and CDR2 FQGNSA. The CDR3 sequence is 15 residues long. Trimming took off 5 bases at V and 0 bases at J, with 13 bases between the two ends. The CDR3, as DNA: TGTGCCAGCAGCCCACAATGGACGGACCAAGAGACCCAGTACTTC. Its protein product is CASSPQWTDQETQYF.

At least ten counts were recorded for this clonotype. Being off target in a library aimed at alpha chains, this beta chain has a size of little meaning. In DNA form, the CDR3 reads TGTGCCAGCCATCCCAGGGGACCCGTTTGGACGCAGTATTTT. Its translation is CASHPRGPVWTQYF. V usage is TRBV6-5 and J usage is TRBJ2-3; maybe TRBD1 (6 bases). Germline loops: CDR1 MNHEY, CDR2 SVGAGI. The V end lost 8 bases, the J end lost 9 bases, and 21 bases lay between the germline ends. The CDR3 spans 14 residues.

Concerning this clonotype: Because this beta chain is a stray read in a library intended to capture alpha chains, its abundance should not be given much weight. The CDR3 is CSATDSDNEQFF. The CDR3, as DNA: TGCAGTGCTACGGACAGCGACAATGAGCAGTTCTTC. V usage is TRBV20-1 and J usage is TRBJ2-1; perhaps TRBD1 as D (6 bases). Per germline, CDR1 DFQATT and CDR2 SNEGSKA (reference sequence). V lost 4 bases and J lost 5, with 9 bases in between. There are 12 residues in the CDR3.

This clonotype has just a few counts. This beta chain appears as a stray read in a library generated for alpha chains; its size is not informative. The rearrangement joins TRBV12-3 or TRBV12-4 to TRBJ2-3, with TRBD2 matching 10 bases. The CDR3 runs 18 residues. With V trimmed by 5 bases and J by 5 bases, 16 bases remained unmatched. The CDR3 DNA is TGTGCCAGCAGTGTAGGCGGAGGAAGCGGGGGGGTTGGAGATACGCAGTATTTT. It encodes CASSVGGGSGGVGDTQYF.

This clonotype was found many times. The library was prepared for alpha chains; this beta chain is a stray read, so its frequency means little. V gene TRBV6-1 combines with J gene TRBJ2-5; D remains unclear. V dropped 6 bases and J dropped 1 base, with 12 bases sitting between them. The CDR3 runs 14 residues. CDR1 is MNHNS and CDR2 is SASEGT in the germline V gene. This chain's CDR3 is CASSLNLVQETQYF. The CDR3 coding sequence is TGTGCCAGCAGCTTAAACCTGGTCCAAGAGACCCAGTACTTC.

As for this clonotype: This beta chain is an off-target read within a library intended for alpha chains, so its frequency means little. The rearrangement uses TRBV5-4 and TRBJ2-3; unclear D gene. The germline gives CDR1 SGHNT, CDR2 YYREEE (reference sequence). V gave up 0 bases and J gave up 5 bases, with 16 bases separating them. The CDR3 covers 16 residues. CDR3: CASSLAASPWGDTQYF. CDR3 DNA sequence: TGTGCCAGCAGCTTGGCCGCTTCCCCATGGGGAGATACGCAGTATTTT.

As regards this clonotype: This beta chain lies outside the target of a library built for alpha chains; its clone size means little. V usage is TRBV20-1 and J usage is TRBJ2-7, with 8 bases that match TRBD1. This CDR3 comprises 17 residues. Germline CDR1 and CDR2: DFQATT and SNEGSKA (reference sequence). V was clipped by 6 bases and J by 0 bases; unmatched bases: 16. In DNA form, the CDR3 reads TGCAGTGCCAGGGTTTTTTTTCCCGGGACAGGCTCCTACGAGCAGTACTTC. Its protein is CSARVFFPGTGSYEQYF.

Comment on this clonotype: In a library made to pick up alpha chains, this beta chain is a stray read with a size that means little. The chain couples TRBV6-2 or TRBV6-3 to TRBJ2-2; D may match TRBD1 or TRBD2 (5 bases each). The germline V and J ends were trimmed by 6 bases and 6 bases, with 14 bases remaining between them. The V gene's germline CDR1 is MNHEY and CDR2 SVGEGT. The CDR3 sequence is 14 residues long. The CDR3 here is CASRGVGASGELFF. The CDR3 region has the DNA TGTGCCAGCAGGGGGGTCGGGGCATCCGGGGAGCTGTTTTTT.

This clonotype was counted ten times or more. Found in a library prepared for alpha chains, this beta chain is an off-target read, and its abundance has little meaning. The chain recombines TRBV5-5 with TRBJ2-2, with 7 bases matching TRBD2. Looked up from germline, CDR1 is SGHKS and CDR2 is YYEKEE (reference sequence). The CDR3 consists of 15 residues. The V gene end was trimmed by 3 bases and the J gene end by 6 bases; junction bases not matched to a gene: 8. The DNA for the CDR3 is TGTGCCAGCAGCTGGGACTATGGCCAGGCCGGGGAGCTGTTTTTT. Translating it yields CASSWDYGQAGELFF.

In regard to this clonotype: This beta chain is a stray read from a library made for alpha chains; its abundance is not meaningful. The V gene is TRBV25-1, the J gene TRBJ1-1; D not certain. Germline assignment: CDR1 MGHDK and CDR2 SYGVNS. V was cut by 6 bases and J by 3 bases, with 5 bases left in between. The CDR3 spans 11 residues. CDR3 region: CASSGYTEAFF. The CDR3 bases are TGTGCCAGCAGCGGTTACACTGAAGCTTTCTTT.

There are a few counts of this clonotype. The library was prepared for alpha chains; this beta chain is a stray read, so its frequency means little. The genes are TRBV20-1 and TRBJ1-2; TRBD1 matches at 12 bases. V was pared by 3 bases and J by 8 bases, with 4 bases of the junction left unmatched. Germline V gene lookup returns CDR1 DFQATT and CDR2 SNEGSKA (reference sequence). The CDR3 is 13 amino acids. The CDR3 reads CSARGQGAGGYTF. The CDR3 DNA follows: TGCAGTGCTAGGGGACAGGGGGCAGGCGGCTACACCTTC.

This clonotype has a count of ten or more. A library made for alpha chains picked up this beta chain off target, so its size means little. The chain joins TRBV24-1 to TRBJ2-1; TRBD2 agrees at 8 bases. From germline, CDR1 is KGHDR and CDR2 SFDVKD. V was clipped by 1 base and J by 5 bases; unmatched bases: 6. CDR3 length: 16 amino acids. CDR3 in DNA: TGTGCCACCAGTGATTTTCGGGGGGGGAAGCACAATGAGCAGTTCTTC. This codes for CATSDFRGGKHNEQFF.

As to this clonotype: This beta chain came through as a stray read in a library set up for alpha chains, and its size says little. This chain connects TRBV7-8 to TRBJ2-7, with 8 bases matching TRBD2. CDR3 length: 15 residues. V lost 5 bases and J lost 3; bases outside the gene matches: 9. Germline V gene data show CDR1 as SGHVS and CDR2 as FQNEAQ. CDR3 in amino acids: CASSPREDGVYEQYF. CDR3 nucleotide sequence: TGTGCCAGCAGCCCGCGGGAGGACGGGGTCTACGAGCAGTACTTC.

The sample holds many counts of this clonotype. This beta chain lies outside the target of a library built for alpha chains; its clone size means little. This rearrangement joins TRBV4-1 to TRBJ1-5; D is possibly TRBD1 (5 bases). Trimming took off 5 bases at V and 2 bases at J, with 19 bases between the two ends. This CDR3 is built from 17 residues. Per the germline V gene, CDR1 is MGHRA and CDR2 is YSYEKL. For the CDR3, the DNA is TGCGCCAGCAGCGGGACGGCGGGGCGGTTAGGCAATCAGCCCCAGCATTTT. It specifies CASSGTAGRLGNQPQHF.

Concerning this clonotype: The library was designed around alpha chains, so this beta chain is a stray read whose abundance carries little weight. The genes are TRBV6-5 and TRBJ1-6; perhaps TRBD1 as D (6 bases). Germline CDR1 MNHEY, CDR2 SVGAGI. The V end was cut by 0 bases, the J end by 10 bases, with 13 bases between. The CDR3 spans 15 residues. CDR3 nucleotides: TGTGCCAGCAGTTACTCACAGGGATTGGAATCACCCCTCCACTTT. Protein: CASSYSQGLESPLHF.

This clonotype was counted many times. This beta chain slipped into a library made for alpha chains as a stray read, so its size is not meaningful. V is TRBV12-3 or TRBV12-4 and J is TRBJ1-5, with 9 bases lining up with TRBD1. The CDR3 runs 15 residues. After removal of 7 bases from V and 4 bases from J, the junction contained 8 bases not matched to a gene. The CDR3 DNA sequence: TGTGCCAGCACCCTGGACAGGGGAAGAAATCAGCCCCAGCATTTT. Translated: CASTLDRGRNQPQHF.

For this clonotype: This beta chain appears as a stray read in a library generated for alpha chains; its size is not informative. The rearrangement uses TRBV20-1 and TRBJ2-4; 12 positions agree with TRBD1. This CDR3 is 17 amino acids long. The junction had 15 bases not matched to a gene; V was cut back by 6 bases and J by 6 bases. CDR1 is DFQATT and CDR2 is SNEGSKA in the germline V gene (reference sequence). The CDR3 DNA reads TGCAGTGCGATTACAGTATTGGGACAGGGGGCGGGAAACATTCAGTACTTC. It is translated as CSAITVLGQGAGNIQYF.

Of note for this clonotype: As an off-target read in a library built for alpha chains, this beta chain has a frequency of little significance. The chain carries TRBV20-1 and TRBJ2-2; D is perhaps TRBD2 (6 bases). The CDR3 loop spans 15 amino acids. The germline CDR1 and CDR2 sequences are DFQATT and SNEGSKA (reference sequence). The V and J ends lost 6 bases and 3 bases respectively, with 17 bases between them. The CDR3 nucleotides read TGCAGTGCCCCCTCCGGGCGGGGAGACACCGGGGAGCTGTTTTTT. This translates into CSAPSGRGDTGELFF.

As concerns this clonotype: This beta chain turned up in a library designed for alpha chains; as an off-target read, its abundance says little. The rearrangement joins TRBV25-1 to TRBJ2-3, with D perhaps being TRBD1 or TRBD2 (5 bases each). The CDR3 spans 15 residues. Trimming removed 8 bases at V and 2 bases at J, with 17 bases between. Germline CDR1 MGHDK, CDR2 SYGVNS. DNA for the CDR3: TGTGCCAGCGGGATAGGGGCGGGCGACACAGATACGCAGTATTTT. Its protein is CASGIGAGDTDTQYF. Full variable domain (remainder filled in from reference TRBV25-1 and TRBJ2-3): EADIYQTPRYLVIGTGKKITLECSQTMGHDKMYWYQQDPGMELHLIHYSYGVNSTEKGDLSSESTVSRIRTEHFPLTLESARPSHTSQYLCASGIGAGDTDTQYFGPGTRLTVL.

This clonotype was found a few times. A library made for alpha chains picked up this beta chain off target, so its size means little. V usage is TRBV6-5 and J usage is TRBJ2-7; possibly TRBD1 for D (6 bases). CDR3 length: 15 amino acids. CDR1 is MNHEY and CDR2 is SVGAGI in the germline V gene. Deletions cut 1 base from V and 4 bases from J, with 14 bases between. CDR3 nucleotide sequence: TGTGCCAGCAGTTACTTCCCTTTGGACAGTTACGAGCAGTACTTC. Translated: CASSYFPLDSYEQYF.